This TCR beta chain stems from a study of blood T cell repertoires in COVID-19. Original data processing: Estimation of nucleated cell counts relied on the amplification of reference gene primers. Method: immunoSEQ multiplex PCR; TCRdb's copy keeps in-frame clones and lacks some. D and trimming were read from the DNA, whereas the V and J calls and clone size are those reported in that table. This table has around 60,000 clones, 74% appearing once. The CDR3 is 16 residues long. CDR1 is SGHRS and CDR2 is YFSETQ in the germline V gene. V trimming: 4 bases; J trimming: 8 bases; junction bases outside the gene matches: 11.

The sample was peripheral blood. The chain joins TRBV5-1 to TRBJ2-1; the match to TRBD2 covers 11 bases. The sequence was collected from a woman over 75 with acute or convalescent COVID-19. The chain's CDR3 is CASSEPLAGGAHEQFF. The CDR3 DNA reads TGCGCCAGCAGCGAACCCCTAGCGGGAGGTGCACATGAGCAGTTCTTC.